The 8 T cell receptor beta chains listed next were all sequenced from one sample in a study of T cells in Graves' hyperthyroidism and ophthalmopathy. Researchers amplified the TCR beta CDR3 regions from RNA transcripts. TCR CDR3 underwent first-round RT-PCR with the HTBI primer set. From the multiplex PCR reads, TCRdb called clonotypes with MiXCR, one entry per CDR3 protein. The sample has 410,000 or so distinct CDR3 sequences; roughly 15% are singletons. Sequencing was carried out using blood. These receptor sequences come from a man between 18 and 29 years old with Graves' ophthalmopathy.

CDR3 protein: CASSSDSSGELFF. CDR3 sequence (DNA): TGTGCCAGCAGCTCCGACTCTTCCGGGGAGCTGTTTTTT. The chain links TRBV12-3 or TRBV12-4 to TRBJ2-2; no firm D call. V shed 6 bases and J shed 6 bases, with 11 bases lying between them. The CDR3 totals 13 residues.

The V gene is TRBV13, the J gene TRBJ1-2, with 8 bases that match TRBD1. V was pared by 3 bases and J by 5 bases, with 11 bases of the junction left unmatched. Germline V gene sequence: CDR1 PRHDT, CDR2 FYEKMQ (reference sequence). This CDR3 has 16 residues. In DNA, the CDR3 is TGTGCCAGCAGCTTTGGACAGGGAGGTCTGGGGTATGGCTACACCTTC. Translation gives CASSFGQGGLGYGYTF.

This clonotype was detected only a few times. V is TRBV5-1 and J is TRBJ1-4, with TRBD1 as a possible D gene (5 bases). The V gene's germline CDR1 is SGHRS and CDR2 YFSETQ. The V gene lost 0 bases and the J gene lost 7 bases, with 10 bases spanning the gap. CDR3 length: 14 residues. CDR3 loop: CASSLASGGEKLFF. CDR3 nucleotides: TGCGCCAGCAGCTTGGCCTCTGGGGGTGAAAAACTGTTTTTT.

This clonotype was observed a few times. The CDR3 coding sequence is TGTGCCAGCGGTCCCTGGGGGGAGGGCATCTTTTACAATGAGCAGTTCTTC. This gives the protein CASGPWGEGIFYNEQFF. The V call is TRBV6-2 or TRBV6-3, the J call TRBJ2-1, with 7 bases identical to TRBD2. Losses at the gene ends were 8 bases for V and 4 bases for J; bases not matched to a gene: 17. CDR3 length equals 17 residues. The germline V gene encodes CDR1 MNHEY and CDR2 SVGEGT.

This clonotype was seen at least ten times. The chain employs TRBV27 and TRBJ1-3; D unclear. Germline V CDR1 and CDR2: MNHEY, SMNVEV (reference sequence). This CDR3 has 15 residues. With 0 bases removed from V and 4 bases from J, the gap between germline ends came to 10 bases. CDR3 sequence reads: CASSLSNGLGNTIYF. The CDR3 DNA reads as TGTGCCAGCAGTTTATCGAACGGACTCGGAAACACCATATATTTT.

V is TRBV6-1 and J is TRBJ1-4; 9 nucleotides align to TRBD1. Per the germline V gene, CDR1 is MNHNS and CDR2 is SASEGT. V trimming: 2 bases; J trimming: 7 bases; junction bases outside the gene matches: 5. The CDR3 is 15 amino acids. The CDR3 reads CASSEILGQGEKLFF. The CDR3 DNA sequence: TGTGCCAGCAGTGAAATCTTGGGACAGGGTGAAAAACTGTTTTTT.

This chain links TRBV20-1 with TRBJ2-1, with D possibly matching TRBD2 (5 bases). Trimming took 1 base from V and 8 from J, leaving 9 bases between them. This CDR3 region has 12 residues. The V gene's germline CDR1 is DFQATT and CDR2 SNEGSKA (reference sequence). As DNA, the CDR3 is TGCAGTGCTAGAGTCCTGCGGGATGAGCAGTTCTTC. Residues: CSARVLRDEQFF.

This chain connects TRBV18 to TRBJ1-1; no clear D gene. The V and J ends lost 0 bases and 2 bases respectively, with 13 bases between them. The CDR3 contains 16 residues. The germline V gene encodes CDR1 KGHSH and CDR2 LQKENI. The CDR3 loop reads CASSPPSAQINTEAFF. The CDR3 bases are TGTGCCAGCTCACCACCGTCAGCACAAATCAACACTGAAGCTTTCTTT.